Reported below is one T cell receptor (beta chain). Per the germline V gene, CDR1 is MNHEY and CDR2 is SVGAGI. Between the trimmed V and J ends, which lost 5 bases and 7 bases, there was a span of 14 bases. CDR3 size: 13 residues. The data originate from a study of blood T cell repertoires in COVID-19. Background on the study: Acute and convalescent COVID-19 specimens originated in the United States, Italy and Spain.

Enrolled during active infection, Seattle patients were then followed longitudinally. Using immunoSEQ multiplex PCR, the repertoire was profiled, and TCRdb retains in-frame clones only, with some absent. The sample has around 470,000 clones; 89% are singletons. Sequencing used peripheral blood. The gene calls are TRBV6-5 and TRBJ1-2; D possibly corresponds to TRBD1 (5 bases). The receptor was isolated from a man between 18 and 35 years old with COVID-19, enrolled during active disease. CDR3 region: CASSLDSLAGYTF. In DNA form, the CDR3 reads TGTGCCAGCAGTCTCGACAGCTTGGCTGGCTACACCTTC.